The 32 T cell receptor beta chains below were found in one sample sequenced in a study of radiotherapy plus CTLA-4 blockade in lung cancer. Sequencing was performed with immunoSEQ multiplex PCR; in TCRdb, only in-frame clones are kept and a portion is missing. The sample carries 100,000 or so clones, around 86% recorded once. Specimen: peripheral blood, collected from a patient treated with radiotherapy plus ipilimumab. These receptors all come from a human donor with non-small cell lung cancer that progressed on radiotherapy plus ipilimumab.

V gene TRBV19 combines with J gene TRBJ2-7, with TRBD1 identical over 9 bases. This CDR3 is 16 amino acids long. J was trimmed by 4 bases and V by 8 bases; bases with no gene match: 15. The germline CDR1 and CDR2 sequences are LNHDA and SQIVND (reference sequence). The CDR3 region is CASQGRGTGQGYEQYF. In DNA, the CDR3 is TGTGCCAGTCAAGGGCGGGGGACAGGGCAAGGGTACGAGCAGTACTTC.

The V call is TRBV14, the J call TRBJ2-1; 10 positions match TRBD2. Trimming removed 1 base from V and 8 bases from J; junction bases left unmatched: 8. CDR3 length: 16 residues. Germline CDR1 reads SGHDN; CDR2 reads FVKESK. The CDR3 DNA is TGTGCCAGCAGCCAAGTTTTAACTAGCGGGGTCTATGAGCAGTTCTTC. Translated: CASSQVLTSGVYEQFF.

The chain combines TRBV7-9 with TRBJ2-5; 10 nucleotides agree with TRBD2. The trim removed 2 bases at V and 5 bases at J, leaving 8 bases unmatched. Germline-derived CDR1 and CDR2 are SEHNR and FQNEAQ (reference sequence). CDR3 length: 16 amino acids. DNA of the CDR3: TGTGCCAGCAGCTTAAGTCTAGCGGGGGCCGGGGAGACCCAGTACTTC. It specifies CASSLSLAGAGETQYF.

This clone was counted only a few times. This rearrangement joins TRBV4-1 to TRBJ1-6; a possible D gene is TRBD1 (5 bases). The V and J ends lost 1 base and 11 bases respectively, with 18 bases between them. The CDR3 is made up of 16 amino acids. Germline CDR1 and CDR2: MGHRA and YSYEKL. CDR3 loop: CASSQGAQAPSTPLHF. CDR3 nucleotides: TGCGCCAGCAGCCAAGGGGCACAGGCCCCATCGACACCCCTCCACTTT.

This clone has just one count. The V gene is TRBV5-4, the J gene TRBJ1-1, with unresolved D. From germline, CDR1 is SGHNT and CDR2 YYREEE (reference sequence). V lost 0 bases, J lost 1 base, and 10 bases lay in between. The CDR3 covers 15 residues. The CDR3 sequence: CASSLDTGPNTEAFF. CDR3 coding DNA: TGTGCCAGCAGCTTGGACACGGGCCCGAACACTGAAGCTTTCTTT.

The chain is built from TRBV19 and TRBJ2-5; 13 positions agree with TRBD2. V was pared by 5 bases and J by 4 bases, with 7 bases of the junction left unmatched. The CDR3 sequence is 16 residues long. The germline CDR1 and CDR2 sequences are LNHDA and SQIVND (reference sequence). The CDR3 loop reads CASSAPRTSGRETQYF. The CDR3 nucleotides are TGTGCCAGTAGTGCCCCCCGGACTAGCGGGAGAGAGACCCAGTACTTC.

V gene TRBV2 combines with J gene TRBJ1-5; no clear D gene. The V gene lost 2 bases and the J gene lost 4 bases, with 9 bases spanning the gap. This CDR3 is built from 14 residues. In germline, CDR1 is SNHLY, CDR2 FYNNEI. The CDR3 loop is CASSEPGENQPQHF. CDR3 nucleotides: TGTGCCAGCAGTGAACCCGGCGAAAATCAGCCCCAGCATTTT.

This clone was counted a few times. The rearrangement joins TRBV15 to TRBJ2-5, with a tentative D call TRBD2 (5 bases). This CDR3 is 13 amino acids long. The ends were cut back, 5 bases at V and 5 bases at J, with 12 bases in the middle. Germline CDR1 LNHNV, CDR2 YYDKDF (reference sequence). CDR3 in DNA: TGTGCCACCAGCGCAGGCCCGGGGGAGACCCAGTACTTC. It specifies CATSAGPGETQYF. Using reference TRBV15 and TRBJ2-5 for the parts outside the CDR3, the full variable domain is DAMVIQNPRYQVTQFGKPVTLSCSQTLNHNVMYWYQQKSSQAPKLLFHYYDKDFNNEADTPDNFQSRRPNTSFCFLDIRSPGLGDTAMYLCATSAGPGETQYFGPGTRLLVL.

This clone was seen a few times. The chain has TRBV5-1 and TRBJ2-5; tentative D call: TRBD2 (5 bases). The CDR3 consists of 13 residues. Trimming cost V 6 bases and J 7 bases, with 16 bases left between them. The V gene's germline CDR1 is SGHRS and CDR2 YFSETQ. The CDR3 DNA sequence: TGCGCCAGCAACGGGGATCCAGTTGGGACCCAGTACTTC. Translating gives CASNGDPVGTQYF.

The rearrangement uses TRBV5-6 and TRBJ2-2; TRBD1 agrees at 9 bases. Trimming removed 4 bases from V and 4 bases from J; junction bases left unmatched: 5. Germline CDR1 SGHDT, CDR2 YYEEEE. The CDR3 length is 15 residues. The CDR3 loop is CASSNTGGITGELFF. CDR3 in DNA: TGTGCCAGCAGCAATACAGGGGGCATCACCGGGGAGCTGTTTTTT. Filled out from reference TRBV5-6 and TRBJ2-2, the complete variable domain reads DAGVTQSPTHLIKTRGQQVTLRCSPKSGHDTVSWYQQALGQGPQFIFQYYEEEERQRGNFPDRFSGHQFPNYSSELNVNALLLGDSALYLCASSNTGGITGELFFGEGSRLTVL.

The CDR3 DNA is TGTGCCAGCAGCACGACACAGGGGCACGGGGAGCTGTTTTTT. Translated, it gives CASSTTQGHGELFF. The chain uses TRBV21-1 and TRBJ2-2; no DNA check was done on the table's D call, TRBD1. TRBV21-1 is labeled a pseudogene. CDR3 size: 14 residues.

In DNA form, the CDR3 reads TGTGCCAGCAGTTTGGGGGGGGCGAGCTCTGGAAACACCATATATTTT. Protein sequence: CASSLGGASSGNTIYF. The chain is built from TRBV28 and TRBJ1-3; the D gene is possibly TRBD1 (6 bases). V was clipped by 3 bases and J by 0 bases, with 12 bases between them. Per the germline V gene, CDR1 is MDHEN and CDR2 is SYDVKM. The CDR3 has 16 amino acids.

V gene TRBV29-1 combines with J gene TRBJ2-3; perhaps TRBD1 as D (6 bases). CDR3 length: 14 amino acids. CDR1 is SQVTM, CDR2 ANQGSEA, per germline. Trimming removed 7 bases at V and 0 bases at J, with 14 bases between. CDR3 bases: TGCAGCGCTACAGGGAGTCTTAGCACAGATACGCAGTATTTT. Translating gives CSATGSLSTDTQYF.

The chain has TRBV5-6 and TRBJ1-5; D possibly corresponds to TRBD1 (5 bases). The CDR3 totals 17 residues. The germline V gene encodes CDR1 SGHDT and CDR2 YYEEEE. The ends were cut back, 4 bases at V and 0 bases at J, with 17 bases in the middle. CDR3 bases: TGTGCCAGCAGCCTACTGGGTGGGGCAGATAGCAATCAGCCCCAGCATTTT. Encoded protein: CASSLLGGADSNQPQHF.

The CDR3 here is CASSLGLAGNNEQFF. DNA of the CDR3: TGTGCCAGCAGCTTGGGACTAGCGGGAAACAATGAGCAGTTCTTC. The rearrangement links TRBV11-3 to TRBJ2-1, with 13 bases identical to TRBD2. Germline assignment: CDR1 SGHNT and CDR2 YENEEA. CDR3 length equals 15 residues. V gave up 3 bases and J gave up 5 bases; unmatched junction bases: 1.

This clone has only one observation. This chain joins TRBV6-5 and TRBJ1-1; the D is unclear. The V end was cut by 0 bases, the J end by 7 bases, with 9 bases between. CDR1 is MNHEY, CDR2 SVGAGI, per germline. The CDR3 runs to 13 residues. Here the CDR3 reads CASSYSSKGEAFF. The CDR3, as DNA: TGTGCCAGCAGTTACTCGAGTAAGGGTGAAGCTTTCTTT.

The rearrangement links TRBV27 to TRBJ2-5; possible D gene TRBD2, 6 bases. The J call is doubtful: the DNA matches TRBJ2-7 better. The CDR3 runs to 14 residues. Per germline, CDR1 MNHEY and CDR2 SMNVEV (reference sequence). For the CDR3, the DNA is TGTGCCAGCAGTTTAAGTGGCGGGGTGCACGAGCAGTACTTC. As protein: CASSLSGGVHEQYF.

The rearrangement links TRBV6-6 to TRBJ1-1, with unresolved D. The CDR3 has 16 residues. Germline lookup yields CDR1 MNHNY and CDR2 SVGAGI (reference sequence). Trimming removed 2 bases at V and 0 bases at J, with 13 bases between. The CDR3 loop is CASSYVGFPLNTEAFF. DNA for the CDR3: TGTGCCAGCAGTTACGTAGGGTTTCCCCTGAACACTGAAGCTTTCTTT.

This sequence joins TRBV18 and TRBJ1-5; 7 bases agree with TRBD1. Trimming cost V 4 bases and J 2 bases; bases outside gene matches: 5. In germline, CDR1 is KGHSH, CDR2 LQKENI. The CDR3 has 15 amino acids. CDR3 nucleotide sequence: TGTGCCAGCTCACTACAGGGGCTCGGCAATCAGCCCCAGCATTTT. This codes for CASSLQGLGNQPQHF.

V usage is TRBV9 and J usage is TRBJ2-2, with TRBD2 identical over 9 bases. Germline CDR1 SGDLS, CDR2 YYNGEE. V shed 3 bases, J shed 0 bases, and the junction held 0 bases outside the gene matches. The CDR3 spans 15 residues. CDR3 in amino acids: CASSERGANTGELFF. The DNA for the CDR3 is TGTGCCAGCAGCGAGCGGGGGGCGAACACCGGGGAGCTGTTTTTT.

The V call is TRBV21-1, the J call TRBJ1-2. TRBV21-1 is classified as a pseudogene. The CDR3 sequence is 15 residues long. The CDR3 is CASSKAPTPNYGYTF. CDR3 nucleotide sequence: TGTGCCAGCAGCAAAGCGCCAACCCCCAACTATGGCTACACCTTC.

The chain joins TRBV19 to TRBJ2-7, with 8 bases aligning to TRBD2. The CDR3 loop spans 12 amino acids. Trimming removed 10 bases from V and 6 bases from J; junction bases left unmatched: 8. Germline V lookup: CDR1 LNHDA, CDR2 SQIVND (reference sequence). The CDR3 bases are TGTGCCACCAGACAGGCGGGGGGCGAGCAGTACTTC. The encoded protein is CATRQAGGEQYF.

The V and J genes are TRBV27 and TRBJ1-1; 9 bases fit TRBD1. The CDR3 consists of 15 residues. CDR1 is MNHEY and CDR2 is SMNVEV in the germline V gene (reference sequence). V shed 0 bases, J shed 7 bases, and the junction held 6 bases outside the gene matches. CDR3 nucleotides: TGTGCCAGCAGTTTATCGGGACAGGGTCCCTATGAAGCTTTCTTT. Its translation: CASSLSGQGPYEAFF.

This chain connects TRBV30 to TRBJ2-1; D remains ambiguous. V was cut by 0 bases and J by 12 bases, with 12 bases left in between. Germline V CDR1 and CDR2: GTSNPN, SVGIG (reference sequence). This CDR3 region has 12 residues. As DNA, the CDR3 is TGTGCCTGGAGTGTCTCCGCAATCGGGCAGTTCTTC. This sequence encodes CAWSVSAIGQFF. The full variable domain, its missing parts supplied by reference TRBV30 and TRBJ2-1, is SQTIHQWPATLVQPVGSPLSLECTVEGTSNPNLYWYRQAAGRGLQLLFYSVGIGQISSEVPQNLSASRPQDRQFILSSKKLLLSDSGFYLCAWSVSAIGQFFGPGTRLTVL.

V is TRBV30 and J is TRBJ2-1; D remains ambiguous. CDR3 length equals 12 residues. CDR1 GTSNPN and CDR2 SVGIG come from the germline V gene (reference sequence). V lost 3 bases and J 6 bases, leaving 9 bases between the germline ends. CDR3 DNA sequence: TGTGCCTGGAGGGCCGGGCCCAATGAGCAGTTCTTC. Translated, it gives CAWRAGPNEQFF. The variable domain in full, completed from reference TRBV30 and TRBJ2-1, reads SQTIHQWPATLVQPVGSPLSLECTVEGTSNPNLYWYRQAAGRGLQLLFYSVGIGQISSEVPQNLSASRPQDRQFILSSKKLLLSDSGFYLCAWRAGPNEQFFGPGTRLTVL.

CDR3 nucleotide sequence: TGTGCCAGCAGTTGGACCCCGGCGGCCGTTCACACAGATACGCAGTATTTT. Translating it yields CASSWTPAAVHTDTQYF. The rearrangement joins TRBV27 to TRBJ2-3, with D uncertain. Looked up from germline, CDR1 is MNHEY and CDR2 is SMNVEV (reference sequence). This CDR3 has 17 residues. The V and J ends lost 4 bases and 2 bases respectively, with 19 bases between them.

About this clone itself: Other nucleotide sequences from this sample produce the same CDR3. The V and J genes are TRBV5-1 and TRBJ2-2; no clear D. CDR1 is SGHRS, CDR2 YFSETQ, per germline. The germline V and J ends were trimmed by 4 bases and 0 bases, with 16 bases remaining between them. The CDR3 is made up of 17 amino acids. CDR3 in amino acids: CASSKVPGLTNTGELFF. The CDR3 nucleotides are TGCGCCAGCAGCAAGGTACCGGGCCTTACGAACACCGGGGAGCTGTTTTTT.

The rearrangement uses TRBV15 and TRBJ1-3; TRBD1 aligns across 8 bases. Looked up from germline, CDR1 is LNHNV and CDR2 is YYDKDF (reference sequence). The CDR3 runs to 15 residues. V lost 3 bases and J lost 2; bases outside the gene matches: 3. The DNA for the CDR3 is TGTGCCACCAGCAGCGACAGGGGAGCTGGAAACACCATATATTTT. It is translated as CATSSDRGAGNTIYF.

CDR3 sequence (DNA): TGTGCCAGCAGCCCCCGGGAGAGCGGGAGGACCCACGAGCAGTACTTC. Protein: CASSPRESGRTHEQYF. This sequence joins TRBV13 and TRBJ2-7; 9 bases fit TRBD2. The CDR3 consists of 16 residues. Germline V gene data show CDR1 as PRHDT and CDR2 as FYEKMQ (reference sequence). Trimming cost V 5 bases and J 5 bases; bases outside gene matches: 13.

This chain links TRBV19 with TRBJ1-1; 8 bases are a match to TRBD1. With V trimmed by 3 bases and J by 2 bases, 2 bases remained unmatched. The CDR3 is made up of 14 amino acids. Germline CDR1 and CDR2: LNHDA and SQIVND (reference sequence). The CDR3: CASSMGQVNTEAFF. The CDR3 bases are TGTGCCAGTAGTATGGGACAGGTTAACACTGAAGCTTTCTTT. Supplemented by reference TRBV19 and TRBJ1-1, the full variable domain reads DGGITQSPKYLFRKEGQNVTLSCEQNLNHDAMYWYRQDPGQGLRLIYYSQIVNDFQKGDIAEGYSVSREKKESFPLTVTSAQKNPTAFYLCASSMGQVNTEAFFGQGTRLTVV.

The CDR3 protein is CASSDALLFQETQYF. CDR3 nucleotides: TGTGCCAGCAGTGATGCACTGCTATTTCAAGAGACCCAGTACTTC. This sequence joins TRBV2 and TRBJ2-5; D gene uncertain. From germline, CDR1 is SNHLY and CDR2 FYNNEI. The CDR3 runs 15 residues. Trimming stripped 3 bases from V and 2 bases from J, with 13 bases between.

This rearrangement joins TRBV10-1 to TRBJ2-1, with D unclear. Germline assignment: CDR1 WNHNN and CDR2 SYGVQD (reference sequence). Trimming took 2 bases from V and 0 from J, leaving 8 bases between them. The length of the CDR3 is 15 residues. The CDR3, as DNA: TGCGCCAGCAGTGAGGACCTTAGCTCCTACAATGAGCAGTTCTTC. Residues: CASSEDLSSYNEQFF.